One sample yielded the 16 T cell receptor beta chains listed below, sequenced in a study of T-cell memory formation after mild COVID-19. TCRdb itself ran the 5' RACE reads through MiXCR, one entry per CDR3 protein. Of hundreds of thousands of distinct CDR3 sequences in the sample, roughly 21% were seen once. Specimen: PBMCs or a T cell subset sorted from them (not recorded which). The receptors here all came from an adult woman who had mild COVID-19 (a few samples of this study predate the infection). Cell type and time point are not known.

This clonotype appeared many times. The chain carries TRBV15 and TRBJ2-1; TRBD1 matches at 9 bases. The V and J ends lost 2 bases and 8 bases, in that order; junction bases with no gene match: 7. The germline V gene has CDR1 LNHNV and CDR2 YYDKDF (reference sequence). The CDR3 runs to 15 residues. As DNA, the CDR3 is TGTGCCACCAGCAGACCGCGGACAGGGGCCCATGAGCAGTTCTTC. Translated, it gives CATSRPRTGAHEQFF.

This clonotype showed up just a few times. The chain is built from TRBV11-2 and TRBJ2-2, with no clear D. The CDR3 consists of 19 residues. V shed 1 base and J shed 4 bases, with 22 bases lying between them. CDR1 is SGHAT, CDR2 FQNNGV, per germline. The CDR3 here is CASSLGRAISRRVTGELFF. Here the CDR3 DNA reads TGTGCCAGCAGCTTAGGAAGGGCCATCAGTCGAAGAGTCACCGGGGAGCTGTTTTTT.

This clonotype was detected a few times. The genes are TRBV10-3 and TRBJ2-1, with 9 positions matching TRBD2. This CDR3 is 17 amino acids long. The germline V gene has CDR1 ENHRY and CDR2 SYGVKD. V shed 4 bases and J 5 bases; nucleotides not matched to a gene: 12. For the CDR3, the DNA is TGTGCCATCAGTGTAGGAGTCCTAGCGGGGTCCCACAATGAGCAGTTCTTC. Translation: CAISVGVLAGSHNEQFF.

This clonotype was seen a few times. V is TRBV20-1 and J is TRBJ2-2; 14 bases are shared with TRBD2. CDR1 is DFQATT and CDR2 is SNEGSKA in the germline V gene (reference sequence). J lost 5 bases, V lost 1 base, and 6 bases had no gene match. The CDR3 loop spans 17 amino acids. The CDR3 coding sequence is TGCAGTGCTAGAGTGGAGACTAGCGGGAGGGATACCGGGGAGCTGTTTTTT. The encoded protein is CSARVETSGRDTGELFF.

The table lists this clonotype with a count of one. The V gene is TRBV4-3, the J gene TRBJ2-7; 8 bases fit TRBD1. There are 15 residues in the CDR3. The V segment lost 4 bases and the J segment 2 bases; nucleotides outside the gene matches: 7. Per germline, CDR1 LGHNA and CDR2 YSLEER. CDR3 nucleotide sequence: TGCGCCAGCAGCCCCCGGAGGACAGGGACCTACGAGCAGTACTTC. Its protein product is CASSPRRTGTYEQYF.

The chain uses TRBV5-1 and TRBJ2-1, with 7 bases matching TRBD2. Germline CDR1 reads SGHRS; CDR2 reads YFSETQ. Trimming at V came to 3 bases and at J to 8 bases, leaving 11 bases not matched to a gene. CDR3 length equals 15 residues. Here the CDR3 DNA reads TGCGCCAGCAGCTCTACGTGGGGAGGGGTCGATGAGCAGTTCTTC. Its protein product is CASSSTWGGVDEQFF.

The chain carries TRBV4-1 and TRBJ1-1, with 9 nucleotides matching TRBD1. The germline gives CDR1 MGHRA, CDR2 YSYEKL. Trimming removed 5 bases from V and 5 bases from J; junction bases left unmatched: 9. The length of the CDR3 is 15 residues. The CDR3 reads CASSLLPGQGTEAFF. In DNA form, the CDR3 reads TGCGCCAGCAGCTTACTACCGGGACAGGGAACTGAAGCTTTCTTT.

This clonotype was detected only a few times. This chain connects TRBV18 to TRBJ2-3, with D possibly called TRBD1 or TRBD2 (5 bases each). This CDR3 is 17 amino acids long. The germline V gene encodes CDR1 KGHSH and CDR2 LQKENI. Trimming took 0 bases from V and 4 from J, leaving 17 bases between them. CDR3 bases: TGTGCCAGCTCACCACCCCTGGTGGGGGAGAGCGCAGATACGCAGTATTTT. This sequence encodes CASSPPLVGESADTQYF.

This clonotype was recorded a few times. CDR3: CASSFSGMTGELFF. For the CDR3, the DNA is TGTGCCAGCAGCTTCAGCGGGATGACCGGGGAGCTGTTTTTT. V is TRBV5-4 and J is TRBJ2-2, with 7 nucleotides matching TRBD2. This CDR3 has 14 residues. V was pared by 2 bases and J by 5 bases, with 3 bases of the junction left unmatched. From germline, CDR1 is SGHNT and CDR2 YYREEE (reference sequence).

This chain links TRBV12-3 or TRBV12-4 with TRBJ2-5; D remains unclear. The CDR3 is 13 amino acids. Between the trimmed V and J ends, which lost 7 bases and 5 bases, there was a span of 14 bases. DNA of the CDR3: TGTGCCAGCACCTCCCGGTCCAGGGAGACCCAGTACTTC. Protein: CASTSRSRETQYF.

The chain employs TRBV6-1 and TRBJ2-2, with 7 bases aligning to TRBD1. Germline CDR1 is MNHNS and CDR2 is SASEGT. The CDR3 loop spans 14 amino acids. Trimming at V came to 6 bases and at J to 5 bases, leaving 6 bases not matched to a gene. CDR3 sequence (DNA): TGTGCCAGCAGCCAGGGACAGTGGACCGGGGAGCTGTTTTTT. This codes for CASSQGQWTGELFF.

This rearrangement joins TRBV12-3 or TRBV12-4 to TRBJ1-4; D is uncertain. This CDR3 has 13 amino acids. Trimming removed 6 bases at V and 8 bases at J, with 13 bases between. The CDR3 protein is CASRAVLGEKLFF. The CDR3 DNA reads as TGTGCCAGCAGAGCCGTCTTAGGGGAAAAACTGTTTTTT.

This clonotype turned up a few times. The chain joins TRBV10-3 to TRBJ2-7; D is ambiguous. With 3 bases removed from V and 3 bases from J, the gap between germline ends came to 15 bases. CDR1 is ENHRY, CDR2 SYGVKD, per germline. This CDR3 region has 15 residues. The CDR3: CAISDNLVVGYEQYF. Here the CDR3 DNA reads TGTGCCATCAGTGATAACCTCGTCGTAGGCTACGAGCAGTACTTC.

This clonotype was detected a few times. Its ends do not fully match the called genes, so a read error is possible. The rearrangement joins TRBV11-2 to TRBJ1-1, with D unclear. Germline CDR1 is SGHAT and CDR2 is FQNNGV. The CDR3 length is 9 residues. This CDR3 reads CASSPPLGF. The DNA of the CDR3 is TGTGCCAGCAGCCCCCCCTTGGGATTT. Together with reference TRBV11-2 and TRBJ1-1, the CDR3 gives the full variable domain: EAGVAQSPRYKIIEKRQSVAFWCNPISGHATLYWYQQILGQGPKLLIQFQNNGVVDDSQLPKDRFSAERLKGVDSTLKIQPAKLEDSAVYLCASSPPLGFGQGTRLTVV.

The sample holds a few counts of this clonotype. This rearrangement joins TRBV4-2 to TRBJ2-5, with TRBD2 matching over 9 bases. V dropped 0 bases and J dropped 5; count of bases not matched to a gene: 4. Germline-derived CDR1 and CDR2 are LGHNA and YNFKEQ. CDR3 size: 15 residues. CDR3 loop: CASSQEASGVETQYF. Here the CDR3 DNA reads TGTGCCAGCAGCCAAGAAGCTAGCGGGGTTGAGACCCAGTACTTC.

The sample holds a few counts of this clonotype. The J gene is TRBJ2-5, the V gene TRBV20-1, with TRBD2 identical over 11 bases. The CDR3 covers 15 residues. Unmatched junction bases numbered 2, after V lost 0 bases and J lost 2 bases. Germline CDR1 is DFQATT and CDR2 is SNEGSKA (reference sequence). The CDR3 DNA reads TGCAGTGCTAGAGACGGGACTAGCGGTCAAGAGACCCAGTACTTC. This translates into CSARDGTSGQETQYF.